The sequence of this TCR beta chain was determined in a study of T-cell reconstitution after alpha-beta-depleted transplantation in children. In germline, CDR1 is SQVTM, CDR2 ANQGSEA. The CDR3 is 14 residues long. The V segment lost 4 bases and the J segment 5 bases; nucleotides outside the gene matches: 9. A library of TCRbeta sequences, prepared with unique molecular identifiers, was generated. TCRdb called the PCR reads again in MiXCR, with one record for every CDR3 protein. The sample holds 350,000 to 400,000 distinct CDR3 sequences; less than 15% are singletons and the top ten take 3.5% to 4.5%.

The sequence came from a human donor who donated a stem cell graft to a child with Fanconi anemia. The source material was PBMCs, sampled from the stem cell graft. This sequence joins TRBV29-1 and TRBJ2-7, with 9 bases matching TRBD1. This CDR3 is CSVGPGQGLHEQYF. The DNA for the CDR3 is TGCAGCGTTGGACCGGGACAGGGTCTACACGAGCAGTACTTC.